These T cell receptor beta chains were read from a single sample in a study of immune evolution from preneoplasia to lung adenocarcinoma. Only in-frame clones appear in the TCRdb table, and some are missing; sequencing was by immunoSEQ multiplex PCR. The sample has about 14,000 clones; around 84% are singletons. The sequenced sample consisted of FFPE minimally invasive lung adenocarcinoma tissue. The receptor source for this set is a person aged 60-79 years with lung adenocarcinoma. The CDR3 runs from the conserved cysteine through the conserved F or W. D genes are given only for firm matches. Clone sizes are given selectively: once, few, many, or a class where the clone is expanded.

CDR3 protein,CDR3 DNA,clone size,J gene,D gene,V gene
CASNLATVNTEAFF,TGTGCCAGCAACCTTGCCACGGTGAACACTGAAGCTTTCTTT,-,TRBJ1-1,-,TRBV28
CASSLDGLGGVDF,TGTGCCAGCAGCTTAGATGGACTAGGCGGGGTGGACTTC,-,TRBJ2-7,TRBD2,TRBV7-9
CASSDSTNQGASGQPQHF,TGTGCCAGCAGTGATTCCACTAATCAGGGGGCGTCGGGTCAGCCCCAGCATTTT,-,TRBJ1-5,TRBD1,TRBV6-1
CASSSGQLNTEAFF,TGTGCCAGCAGTTCGGGACAGCTGAACACTGAAGCTTTCTTT,few,TRBJ1-1,TRBD1,TRBV7-9
CASSQSGTGGYNEQFF,TGCGCCAGCAGCCAATCTGGGACAGGGGGCTACAATGAGCAGTTCTTC,-,TRBJ2-1,TRBD1,TRBV4-3
CASSLLFANYGYTF,TGTGCCAGCAGTTTATTGTTCGCTAACTATGGCTACACCTTC,-,TRBJ1-2,-,TRBV28
CASSPQGVSGANVLTF,TGTGCCAGCAGCCCCCAAGGGGTCTCTGGGGCCAACGTCCTGACTTTC,-,TRBJ2-6,-,TRBV7-2
CAWGSGQSKNIQYF,TGTGCCTGGGGATCAGGACAGTCCAAAAACATTCAGTACTTC,-,TRBJ2-4,-,TRBV30
CAWSVSGRGSYNEQFF,TGTGCCTGGAGTGTAAGCGGGAGGGGCTCCTACAATGAGCAGTTCTTC,-,TRBJ2-1,TRBD2,TRBV30
CASSPDYGRNEQFF,TGTGCCAGCAGTCCCGACTACGGCCGGAATGAGCAGTTCTTC,few,TRBJ2-1,-,TRBV7-3
CASKRRAHNQPQHF,TGTGCCAGCAAGAGGAGGGCGCACAATCAGCCCCAGCATTTT,-,TRBJ1-5,-,TRBV6-1
CASRRRGADTEAFF,TGTGCCAGCAGACGCAGGGGCGCGGACACTGAAGCTTTCTTT,-,TRBJ1-1,-,TRBV6-5
CASSLYGGGANNEQFF,TGCGCCAGCAGCTTGTACGGTGGGGGGGCTAACAATGAGCAGTTCTTC,-,TRBJ2-1,-,TRBV5-1
CASLFSGRLGTF,TGTGCCAGCCTTTTCTCAGGGAGGCTTGGCACCTTC,-,TRBJ1-2,-,TRBV2
CASSYSSGNTIYF,TGTGCCAGCAGCTATTCATCTGGAAACACCATATATTTT,-,TRBJ1-3,-,TRBV7-8
CASSPAGPYNEQFF,TGTGCCAGCAGTCCCGCAGGTCCCTACAATGAGCAGTTCTTC,-,TRBJ2-1,-,TRBV5-6
CASSPREASTDTQYF,TGTGCCAGCTCACCACGGGAGGCTAGCACAGATACGCAGTATTTT,-,TRBJ2-3,-,TRBV18
CATSRDRISGNTIYF,TGTGCCACCAGCAGAGACAGAATCTCTGGAAACACCATATATTTT,few,TRBJ1-3,-,TRBV15
CASSFGTGELFF,TGTGCCAGCAGCTTTGGAACCGGGGAGCTGTTTTTT,-,TRBJ2-2,-,TRBV5-6
CASSGGQGKNNEQFF,TGTGCCAGCAGCGGTGGACAGGGGAAGAACAATGAGCAGTTCTTC,-,TRBJ2-1,TRBD1,TRBV9
CASSEGGGAREGNTEAFF,TGCGCCAGCAGTGAAGGCGGGGGGGCACGGGAGGGGAACACTGAAGCTTTCTTT,-,TRBJ1-1,-,TRBV10-1
CASSLGQATNEKLFF,TGTGCCAGCAGTTTAGGGCAGGCAACTAATGAAAAACTGTTTTTT,-,TRBJ1-4,-,TRBV28
CASSEWELGNTIYF,TGCGCCAGCAGCGAGTGGGAGCTTGGAAACACCATATATTTT,-,TRBJ1-3,-,TRBV5-1
CASSLTGSLYNSPLHF,TGTGCCAGCAGTTTAACAGGGAGCCTATATAATTCACCCCTCCACTTT,-,TRBJ1-6,-,TRBV28
CASSSSRGGAYEQYF,TGTGCCAGCAGTTCCTCACGCGGGGGGGCCTACGAGCAGTACTTC,-,TRBJ2-7,TRBD2,TRBV27
CASIGSSSTDTQYF,TGTGCCAGCATAGGTTCGAGCAGCACAGATACGCAGTATTTT,few,TRBJ2-3,-,TRBV6-6
CASTPGGQVSSPLHF,TGTGCCAGCACCCCAGGGGGACAAGTAAGCTCACCCCTCCACTTT,few,TRBJ1-6,TRBD1,TRBV28
CANGQGSDYGYTF,TGTGCCAACGGACAGGGAAGCGACTATGGCTACACCTTC,-,TRBJ1-2,TRBD1,TRBV2
CASTTNRTGRSRGGYTF,TGCGCCAGCACCACAAATAGGACAGGCAGATCCAGGGGTGGCTACACCTTC,-,TRBJ1-2,TRBD1,TRBV23-1
CASSQVESRYEQFF,TGCGCCAGCAGCCAAGTAGAGTCCAGGTATGAGCAGTTCTTC,-,TRBJ2-1,-,TRBV4-1